This T cell receptor beta chain was sequenced in a study of T cell responses to AZD1222 COVID-19 vaccine (dated by TCRdb to 2020 to 2023). For the wider study: Because spike-specific TCR depth and breadth did not differ between the two schedules, AZD1222 recipients who got a second dose at roughly 4 weeks were pooled with those who got a second dose at roughly 12 weeks. TCR sequencing covered more than 230 trial participants: 200 to 210 given two doses of AZD1222 and 26 given two doses of MenACWY control vaccine. Enrollment into the trials was organized by age into subgroups of 18-55, 56-69 and 70-plus years, and those subgroups contained roughly 140, 27 and 60 TCR-sequenced participants, respectively. Here is what the overall study found, with its caveats: Because no samples from the day 14 peak response were available, repertoires could be characterized only after the peak T cell response. Conclusions about previously exposed vaccinees are limited because only six or seven AZD1222 recipients were SARS-CoV-2 seropositive at baseline. The vaccine-associated CD4 TCRs covered the entire spike protein, and the dominant responses fell in regions 160-218 and 743-854. Participants were mostly white British and included more females than males, and it was suggested by the authors that clonal diversity may have been underestimated. Epitopes outside the regions mutated in the B.1.351 and B.1.1.7 variants were reportedly recognized by nearly half of the unique spike-specific TCRs. A significant rise in spike-specific TCR breadth and depth was observed after two AZD1222 doses relative to day 0 and relative to MenACWY recipients. In the small 56-69-year group, the increase in depth fell short of significance, most likely because of low power.

The time point label of this sample denotes: baseline before first vaccination. Vaccinee samples were obtained from the UK trials COV001 and COV002, which included a single-blind randomized controlled phase 2/3 trial of AZD1222 (ChAdOx1 nCoV-19) in healthy adults. For TCRbeta chain sequencing, PBMC samples from trial participants were taken at day 0 and at day 28 after the second dose. Concerning this clone: The specificity of this receptor is unknown. Nothing much larger sits one base from this clone, and base qualities are not available.

The CDR3 regions of human TCRbeta chains were analyzed by immunosequencing. For the original study's pipeline: Repertoire TCRs were matched against a reference library of SARS-CoV-2-specific TCRs generated with the MIRA antigen-specificity platform. Breadth was defined as the fraction of unique TCRs that were SARS-CoV-2-associated, and depth was defined as the fraction of total T cells that were SARS-CoV-2-associated. Using the MIRA data, each spike-specific TCR was assigned both to the spike region to which the TCR was reactive and to a CD4 or CD8 class. Log10-transformed breadth and depth values were compared by one-way ANOVA with Sidak's multiple comparisons tests. The table was pulled from immuneACCESS by TCRdb, which kept in-frame rearrangements only. Such tables lose some clones; where checked, under half of the loss comes from unresolved V genes, and the rest has no known cause. The DNA was the basis for D and trimming; V, J and clone size are from that table. This sample is represented by roughly 150,000 clones; roughly 90% of them were singletons. The ten largest clones add up to 1.5% to 2% of the sample.

The germline V gene (reference sequence) provides CDR1 SEHNR and CDR2 FQNEAQ. V has 8 bases trimmed and J has 6 bases trimmed; junction bases matching no gene number 8. The CDR3 spans 15 residues, from the cysteine through the phenylalanine. Here the CDR3 DNA is all that survives: 45 bases in frame from base 1. The rearranged segments are TRBV7-9 and TRBJ2-3, and TRBD2 matches 13 of the central bases. This TCR came from an adult in good health. The starting material was peripheral blood, obtained on day 0 of AZD1222 vaccination. CDR3 protein: CASLGLAGAGDTQYF. The DNA sequence follows: TGTGCCAGCCTTGGACTAGCGGGGGCGGGGGATACGCAGTATTTT.